What follows are 11 T cell receptor beta chains derived from one specimen sequenced in a study of T-cell memory formation after mild COVID-19 (dated by TCRdb to the early 2020s). Libraries were built with 5' RACE. TCRdb names Illumina NovaSeq 6000 as the instrument used. Through fastp at Q25 and MiXCR, TCRdb rebuilt clones from the public reads, retaining in-frame beta chains. Rows merge per CDR3 protein into single entries with the most common DNA and genes. The sample contains fewer than 300,000 distinct CDR3 sequences, approximately 18% of them found a single time. The ten biggest clones cover 23% of the sample. Material: PBMCs or a T cell subset sorted from them (not recorded which). These receptors were taken from a man younger than 35 who had mild COVID-19 (a few samples of this study predate the infection). The sample titles of this study are shuffled in the database, so cell type and time point are left out; the donor was told from shared clones.

This clonotype was recorded a few times. The chain links TRBV7-2 to TRBJ2-5; tentatively, D is TRBD1 (5 bases). V shed 5 bases and J shed 4 bases, with 11 bases lying between them. This CDR3 has 13 residues. CDR1 is SGHTA, CDR2 FQGNSA, per germline. The DNA for the CDR3 is TGTGCCAGCAGCATAAGGGGTGGAGAGACCCAGTACTTC. Translation: CASSIRGGETQYF. Complete variable domain (other parts from reference TRBV7-2 and TRBJ2-5): GAGVSQSPSNKVTEKGKDVELRCDPISGHTALYWYRQSLGQGLEFLIYFQGNSAPDKSGLPSDRFSAERTGGSVSTLTIQRTQQEDSAVYLCASSIRGGETQYFGPGTRLLVL.

This clonotype was observed a few times. The chain couples TRBV19 to TRBJ1-2; TRBD1 matches 7 bases. This CDR3 comprises 15 residues. The V gene end was trimmed by 5 bases and the J gene end by 4 bases; junction bases not matched to a gene: 10. From germline, CDR1 is LNHDA and CDR2 SQIVND (reference sequence). CDR3 coding DNA: TGTGCCAGTAGTCCCGAGGGACAGTCAAGCTATGGCTACACCTTC. Amino acid sequence: CASSPEGQSSYGYTF.

Of note for this clonotype: One end of the junction fails to match germline, which may point to a read error. The V gene is TRBV6-5, the J gene TRBJ1-1; a possible D gene is TRBD1 (5 bases). CDR1 and CDR2 (germline): MNHEY, SVGAGI. The CDR3 covers 14 residues. This chain's CDR3 is CASIYSAGTAEAFF. For the CDR3, the DNA is TGTGCCAGCATTTACTCAGCCGGGACCGCTGAAGCTTTCTTT.

The rearrangement joins TRBV4-3 to TRBJ1-2; perhaps TRBD1 as D (5 bases). Trimming removed 4 bases at V and 4 bases at J, with 13 bases between. The CDR3 loop spans 14 amino acids. The germline gives CDR1 LGHNA, CDR2 YSLEER. For the CDR3, the DNA is TGCGCCAGCAGCCGCGGGCAGGGAAGCTATGGCTACACCTTC. Translating gives CASSRGQGSYGYTF.

A few counts support this clonotype. The chain recombines TRBV7-3 with TRBJ2-2; the D is unclear. Germline V lookup: CDR1 SGHTA, CDR2 FQGTGA. Trimming pared 8 bases from V and 4 bases from J, leaving 8 bases between. This CDR3 is built from 12 residues. The CDR3 DNA reads as TGTGCCAGCTCACCACGCACCGGGGAGCTGTTTTTT. This gives the protein CASSPRTGELFF.

This chain links TRBV15 with TRBJ2-1, with TRBD2 matching over 7 bases. V lost 2 bases, J lost 2 bases, and 9 bases stayed unmatched. The CDR3 is made up of 17 amino acids. The germline gives CDR1 LNHNV, CDR2 YYDKDF (reference sequence). CDR3 protein: CATSRLGRAGPYNEQFF. CDR3 nucleotides: TGTGCCACCAGCAGATTGGGGAGGGCAGGGCCCTACAATGAGCAGTTCTTC.

The genes are TRBV5-6 and TRBJ1-4; 8 nucleotides agree with TRBD1. CDR3 length equals 13 residues. The V gene end was trimmed by 4 bases and the J gene end by 7 bases; junction bases not matched to a gene: 3. Germline assignment: CDR1 SGHDT and CDR2 YYEEEE. The CDR3 region has the DNA TGTGCCAGCAGCGCGGACAGGGTTGAAAAACTGTTTTTT. The encoded protein is CASSADRVEKLFF.

At least ten counts were recorded for this clonotype. The chain couples TRBV6-5 to TRBJ2-7; 11 nucleotides agree with TRBD1. There are 15 residues in the CDR3. Germline V gene data show CDR1 as MNHEY and CDR2 as SVGAGI. V gave up 0 bases and J gave up 4 bases; unmatched junction bases: 2. The CDR3 is CASSYSGTGGYEQYF. As DNA, the CDR3 is TGTGCCAGCAGTTACTCCGGGACAGGGGGATACGAGCAGTACTTC.

This clonotype was counted between two and nine times. The CDR3 sequence is CSARRAGSEDTQYF. Here the CDR3 DNA reads TGCAGTGCTAGAAGGGCGGGGTCGGAAGATACGCAGTATTTT. The V gene is TRBV20-1, the J gene TRBJ2-3; possibly TRBD2 for D (6 bases). This CDR3 has 14 residues. V shed 2 bases and J shed 5 bases, with 14 bases lying between them. CDR1 and CDR2 (germline): DFQATT, SNEGSKA (reference sequence).

The CDR3 bases are TGCAGTGCTAGGCCAGGGGGGTACGGCTACACCTTC. It encodes CSARPGGYGYTF. The rearrangement uses TRBV20-1 and TRBJ1-2, with 7 nucleotides matching TRBD1. Germline V gives CDR1 DFQATT, CDR2 SNEGSKA (reference sequence). Unmatched junction bases numbered 6, after V lost 3 bases and J lost 8 bases. This CDR3 is built from 12 residues.

This chain joins TRBV7-9 and TRBJ1-3; the match to TRBD1 covers 8 bases. J gave up 2 bases and V 4 bases, and 4 bases lay outside the gene matches. The CDR3 sequence is 15 residues long. Germline V gives CDR1 SEHNR, CDR2 FQNEAQ (reference sequence). The CDR3 here is CASSWTGTTGNTIYF. The CDR3 DNA reads TGTGCCAGCAGCTGGACAGGGACTACTGGAAACACCATATATTTT. The full variable domain, its missing parts supplied by reference TRBV7-9 and TRBJ1-3, is DTGVSQNPRHKITKRGQNVTFRCDPISEHNRLYWYRQTLGQGPEFLTYFQNEAQLEKSRLLSDRFSAERPKGSFSTLEIQRTEQGDSAMYLCASSWTGTTGNTIYFGEGSWLTVV.